This TCR beta chain derives from a study of OX40 agonist ivuxolimab in advanced cancers. Turning to the overall study: Ivuxolimab was a fully human IgG2 agonistic monoclonal antibody targeting the costimulatory receptor OX40 (CD134). Intravenous ivuxolimab was administered to patients every 2 weeks at six dose levels: 0.01, 0.1, 0.3, 1.5, 3 and 10 mg/kg. Of the 50 to 55 dose-escalation patients, hepatocellular carcinoma was present in about 20, melanoma in approximately 15, renal cell carcinoma in 9 and head and neck cancer in 9. A male proportion of around 81% and a mean age of approximately 60 years, ranging from 23 to 79, were recorded for the dose-escalation cohort. Patients were allowed to have had prior anti-PD-1, anti-PD-L1 or anti-CTLA-4 therapy, and 40% to 45% of the dose-escalation patients had been treated with checkpoint inhibitors. Three dose-escalation patients achieved partial responses, one with hepatocellular carcinoma and two with cutaneous melanoma. Peripheral TCRbeta sequencing aimed to test whether ivuxolimab altered TCR sequence diversity and caused clonal T-cell expansion. The monotherapy dose-escalation portion (N of about 50 patients) of the phase I ivuxolimab trial is reported in the paper. The investigation overall reported the following: The antigen specificity of the clonally expanded peripheral T cells was not determined. Partial responders in the 0.1-3.0 mg/kg groups had among the lowest normalized peripheral clonal expansion, especially among CD8+ T cells. After ivuxolimab, CD8+ T cells had more expanded clones than CD4+ T cells on average. Low levels of normalized T-cell clonal expansion were also seen in some patients who did not respond. At doses from 0.1 to 3.0 mg/kg, clonal expansion was seen in both CD4+ and CD8+ blood T cells between baseline and week 6.

Comment on this clone: Its antigen specificity is not known. No much larger clone exists at a distance of one base, and base qualities are not known.

For CDR1 and CDR2, the germline V gene lists LGHNT and FRNRAP. The CDR3 contains 13 residues, cysteine and phenylalanine counted. The entry retains the CDR3 DNA only, 39 bases that are in frame from base 1. V loses 1 base, J loses 8 bases, and the germline ends lie 11 bases apart. Patients with autoimmune disease history or receiving systemic immunosuppression were excluded from the trial. In every dose cohort, peripheral blood was drawn for TCR sequencing at baseline, cycle 4 day 1, and cycle 7 day 1. The samples were drawn from a first-in-human, open-label, multicenter phase I dose-escalation trial of ivuxolimab. Adults with locally advanced or metastatic melanoma, renal cell, hepatocellular, or head and neck squamous cell carcinoma were enrolled in the trial. CD4+ and CD8+ T cells were sorted separately from peripheral blood before TCR sequencing. For sequencing of the TCRbeta CDR3 region, genomic DNA was extracted from the sorted cells. The immunoSEQ Assay was used for sequencing of TCRbeta CDR3 regions. TCRdb obtained this table from immuneACCESS and retained in-frame rearrangements with V and J assigned. These tables miss some clones; where compared with another copy, unresolved V genes account for less than half of the shortfall, and the remainder is unexplained. The sample yields 60,000 to 85,000 clones; about 87% were counted once. Jointly, the top ten make up 4% to 5% of the sample.

Sequences were derived from CD4+ or CD8+ T cells sorted from blood, sampled in a trial of the OX40 agonist ivuxolimab. This sequence was found in an adult with an advanced solid tumor such as melanoma, head and neck, liver or kidney cancer. The V and J genes are TRBV12-5 and TRBJ1-2, with TRBD1 tentatively as D gene (5 bases match). The DNA sequence is given as TGTGCTAGTGGTTTGGAAGGGGCGGGAGGCTACACCTTC. It translates as CASGLEGAGGYTF. Full variable domain (CDR3 extended with the reference TRBV12-5 and TRBJ1-2 proteins): DARVTQTPRHKVTEMGQEVTMRCQPILGHNTVFWYRQTMMQGLELLAYFRNRAPLDDSGMPKDRFSAEMPDATLATLKIQPSEPRDSAVYFCASGLEGAGGYTFGSGTRLTVV.